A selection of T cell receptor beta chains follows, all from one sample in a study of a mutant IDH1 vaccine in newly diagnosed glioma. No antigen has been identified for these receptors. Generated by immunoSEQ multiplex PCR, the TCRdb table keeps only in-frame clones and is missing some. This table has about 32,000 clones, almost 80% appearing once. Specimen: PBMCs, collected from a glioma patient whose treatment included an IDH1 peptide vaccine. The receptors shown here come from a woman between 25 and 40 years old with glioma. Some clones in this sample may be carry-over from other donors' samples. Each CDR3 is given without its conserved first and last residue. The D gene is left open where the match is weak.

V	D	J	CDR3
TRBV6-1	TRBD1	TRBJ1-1	ASSTQGRMNTEAF
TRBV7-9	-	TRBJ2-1	ASRRGGGNEQF
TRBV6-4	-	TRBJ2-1	ASSRDWAGEQF
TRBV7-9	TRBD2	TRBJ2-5	ASSLGAGGPETQY
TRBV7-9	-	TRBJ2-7	ASSLRGRGDEQY
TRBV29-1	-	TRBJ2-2	SAGRGDTGELF
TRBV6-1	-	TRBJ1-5	ASSARDMGNQPQH
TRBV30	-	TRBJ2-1	AWETGTANNEQF
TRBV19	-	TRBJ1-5	ASSFGGNQPQH
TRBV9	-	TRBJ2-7	ASSAWLGHSYEQY
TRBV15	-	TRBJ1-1	ATSARKGSENTEAF
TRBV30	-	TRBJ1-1	ANLGAVNTEAF
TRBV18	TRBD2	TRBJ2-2	ASSPGTSGATNTGELF
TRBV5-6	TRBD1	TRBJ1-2	ASSPGQNYGYT
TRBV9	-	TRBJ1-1	ASSVGLQNTEAF
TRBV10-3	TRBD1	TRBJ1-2	AISEPGQGPNGYT
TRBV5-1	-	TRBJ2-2	ASSSAGHTLNTGELF
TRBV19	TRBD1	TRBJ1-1	ASRQGANTEAF
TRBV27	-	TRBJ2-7	ASSLSHEQY
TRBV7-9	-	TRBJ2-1	ASSRGLQRGAEQF
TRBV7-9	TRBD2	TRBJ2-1	ASSLVGLAAYNEQF
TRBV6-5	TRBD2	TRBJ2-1	ASSSAGTSGRGEQF
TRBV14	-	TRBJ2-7	ASSRDPAYEQY
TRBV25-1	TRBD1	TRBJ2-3	ASSEIRVGTAADTQY
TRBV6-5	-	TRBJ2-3	ASSYSSLPSTDTQY
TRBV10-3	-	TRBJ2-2	AISEGAAVGGELF
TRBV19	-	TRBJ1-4	ASSPRKPQLNEKLF